This TCR beta chain was obtained from a study of CD8 T cells in ankylosing spondylitis. V shed 3 bases, J shed 1 base, and the junction held 6 bases outside the gene matches. CDR3 length: 16 residues. Germline CDR1 and CDR2: DFQATT and SNEGSKA (reference sequence). TCRdb re-called the 5' RACE reads with MiXCR, one entry per CDR3 protein. The sample lists some 290,000 distinct CDR3 sequences; 15% to 25% were seen once. The source is a male donor with ankylosing spondylitis or in good health (not recorded which). Sequenced: blood, either unsorted or a sorted T cell fraction (not recorded which). The J gene is TRBJ2-2, the V gene TRBV20-1, with 9 bases aligning to TRBD2. The CDR3 region has the DNA TGCAGTGCTAGCGATAGCGGGAGAGGGAACACCGGGGAGCTGTTTTTT. Amino acids: CSASDSGRGNTGELFF.